The clone carrying this T cell receptor beta chain came up a few times. Its specificity is unknown. The CDR3 extends over 16 amino acids. V lost 0 bases and J 1 base, leaving 15 bases between the germline ends. CDR1 and CDR2 (germline): GTSNPN, SVGIG (reference sequence). Sequenced material consisted of expressed TCRB transcripts (all of the isolated RNA was reverse transcribed). Average reads for naive, central memory and regulatory T cell samples were about 3.57 million. Here immunoSEQ multiplex PCR was the method, and the copy in TCRdb shows in-frame clones only, minus some. The data contain about 620,000 clones, 15% of them singletons. This record belongs to a study of beta chain features in type 1 diabetes. Study results and caveats: In every one of the four CD4+ subsets, TCRB CDR3s were moderately but significantly shorter in Type 1 diabetes patients. In comparison with healthy donors, patients had naive, central memory and Treg TCRB repertoires that appeared more similar.

The chain is built from TRBV30 and TRBJ1-1; D remains ambiguous. Sequencing was done on a sample of naive CD4+ T cells from blood. This receptor was identified in a man aged 18-30 years in good health. CDR3 nucleotide sequence: TGTGCCTGGAGTGTACCCCGGCCCGGCAGGAACACTGAAGCTTTCTTT. Its protein is CAWSVPRPGRNTEAFF.